The present entry profiles one TCR beta chain with its context. Described treatment: randomized to nivolumab then ipilimumab (arm A) or the reverse (arm B). DNA-damaging chemotherapy had not been given to any patient beforehand. From thawed PBMCs, live CD3+CD8+ cells negative for CD19 and CD56 were sorted. Generated by immunoSEQ multiplex PCR, the TCRdb table keeps only in-frame clones and is missing some. The data show 13,000 or so clones, less than 75% seen once. The data belong to a study of sequential checkpoint blockade in melanoma. Across the study: Arm A got nivolumab then ipilimumab; arm B the reverse, 1:1. Each arm's sequence ended with maintenance nivolumab.

Germline CDR1 SGHTA, CDR2 FQGNSA. V was cut by 5 bases and J by 7 bases, with 17 bases left in between. CDR3 length: 14 residues. The sequence derives from a human donor with melanoma. This specimen was CD8+ T cells sorted from blood (inferred from file names), taken from a patient given nivolumab and ipilimumab in sequence. The gene calls are TRBV7-2 and TRBJ1-1; D remains ambiguous. As DNA, the CDR3 is TGTGCCAGCAGCCCCGTGGGGAGCCGGGGTGAAGCTTTCTTT. The encoded protein is CASSPVGSRGEAFF. Full variable domain (rest looked up from reference TRBV7-2 and TRBJ1-1): GAGVSQSPSNKVTEKGKDVELRCDPISGHTALYWYRQSLGQGLEFLIYFQGNSAPDKSGLPSDRFSAERTGGSVSTLTIQRTQQEDSAVYLCASSPVGSRGEAFFGQGTRLTVV.